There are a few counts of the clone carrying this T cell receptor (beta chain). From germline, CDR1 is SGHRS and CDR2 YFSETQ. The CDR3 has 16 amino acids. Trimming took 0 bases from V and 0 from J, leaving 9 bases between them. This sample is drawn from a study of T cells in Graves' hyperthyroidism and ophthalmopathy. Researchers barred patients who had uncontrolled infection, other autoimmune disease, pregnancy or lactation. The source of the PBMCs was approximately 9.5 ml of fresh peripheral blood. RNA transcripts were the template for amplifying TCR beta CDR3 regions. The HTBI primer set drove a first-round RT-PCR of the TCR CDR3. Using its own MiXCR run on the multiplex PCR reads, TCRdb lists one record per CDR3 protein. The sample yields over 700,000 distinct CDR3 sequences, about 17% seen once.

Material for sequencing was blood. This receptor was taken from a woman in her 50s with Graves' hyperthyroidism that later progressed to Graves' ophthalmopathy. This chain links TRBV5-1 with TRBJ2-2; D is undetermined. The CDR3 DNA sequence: TGCGCCAGCAGCTTGGGGGGATGGTCGAACACCGGGGAGCTGTTTTTT. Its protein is CASSLGGWSNTGELFF.